This T cell receptor beta chain was retrieved from a study of blood T cell repertoires in COVID-19. The assay was immunoSEQ multiplex PCR, and TCRdb's table has in-frame clones only and misses some. The table has about 68,000 clones, over 75% seen once. The junction had 4 bases not matched to a gene; V was cut back by 6 bases and J by 3 bases. This CDR3 spans 14 amino acids. CDR1 is SGHRS, CDR2 YFSETQ, per germline. The sample was peripheral blood. This sequence was found in a man aged 45-65 years with acute or convalescent COVID-19. The chain is built from TRBV5-1 and TRBJ2-5, with 11 nucleotides matching TRBD1. The CDR3 region has the DNA TGCGCCAGCAATCCGGGACAGGGGGAAGAGACCCAGTACTTC. Translating it yields CASNPGQGEETQYF.